This entry lists 26 T cell receptor beta chains sequenced from one sample in a study of T-cell memory formation after mild COVID-19. TCRdb fed the 5' RACE reads into MiXCR, producing one record per CDR3 protein. The data hold around 530,000 distinct CDR3 sequences, with 20% to 25% observed a single time. The sample was PBMCs or a T cell subset sorted from them (not recorded which). The receptors come from an adult woman who had mild COVID-19 (a few samples of this study predate the infection). Cell type and time point are not known.

CDR3 coding DNA: TGTGCCAGCAGTTATCCCTCTAGCCGCGGCTTTTGGGCTTTCTTT. Its translation is CASSYPSSRGFWAFF. The V and J genes are TRBV6-2 or TRBV6-3 and TRBJ1-1; D gene uncertain. V gave up 3 bases and J gave up 11 bases, with 22 bases separating them. CDR3 size: 15 residues. Germline CDR1 reads MNHEY; CDR2 reads SVGEGT.

The chain combines TRBV4-1 with TRBJ1-1, with TRBD1 as a possible D gene (6 bases). V dropped 0 bases and J dropped 4 bases, with 12 bases sitting between them. Germline assignment: CDR1 MGHRA and CDR2 YSYEKL. The CDR3 has 15 amino acids. The CDR3 protein is CASSQEKGGLTEAFF. The DNA of the CDR3 is TGCGCCAGCAGCCAAGAGAAGGGGGGTCTCACTGAAGCTTTCTTT.

The chain links TRBV12-3 or TRBV12-4 to TRBJ2-3, with TRBD1 matching 9 bases. The CDR3 spans 15 residues. V lost 7 bases to trimming and J lost 5 bases; unmatched junction nucleotides: 10. As DNA, the CDR3 is TGTGCCAGCACCTACAGGGGGCAGGGCAGAGATACGCAGTATTTT. It is translated as CASTYRGQGRDTQYF.

This sequence joins TRBV3-1 and TRBJ2-5; D is possibly TRBD1 (8 bases). Germline V CDR1 and CDR2: LGHDT, YNNKEL (reference sequence). V shed 3 bases and J shed 13 bases, with 15 bases lying between them. The CDR3 is 12 residues long. DNA for the CDR3: TGTGCCAGCAGCCAGGGTACAGGGGGGGTGTACTTC. Encoded protein: CASSQGTGGVYF.

J is TRBJ2-3 and V is TRBV7-9; D not resolved. The CDR3 covers 12 residues. Germline V lookup: CDR1 SEHNR, CDR2 FQNEAQ (reference sequence). Between the trimmed V and J ends, which lost 1 base and 8 bases, there was a span of 7 bases. The CDR3: CASSLDELTQYF. CDR3 sequence (DNA): TGTGCCAGCAGCTTAGACGAGCTTACGCAGTATTTT.

This clonotype was counted between two and nine times. V and J are TRBV7-2 and TRBJ2-7, with D tentatively TRBD2 (6 bases). Germline-derived CDR1 and CDR2 are SGHTA and FQGNSA. The CDR3 spans 12 residues. V was shortened by 6 bases and J by 5 bases, with 11 bases between the two germline ends. The CDR3 bases are TGTGCCAGCAGTCGACTAGGGCACGAGCAGTACTTC. Its protein product is CASSRLGHEQYF.

In its sample, this clonotype was seen a few times. The CDR3 bases are TGCGCCAGCAGCGCGCCGGGACAGGGGATAAGGAACGAGCAGTACTTC. Protein product: CASSAPGQGIRNEQYF. V and J are TRBV5-1 and TRBJ2-7; 10 positions match TRBD1. Germline CDR1 SGHRS, CDR2 YFSETQ. The CDR3 consists of 16 residues. V was pared by 4 bases and J by 5 bases, with 12 bases of the junction left unmatched.

This clonotype has only a few counts. This rearrangement joins TRBV18 to TRBJ1-1; 7 positions match TRBD1. The CDR3 is 14 residues long. J lost 6 bases, V lost 3 bases, and 7 bases had no gene match. CDR1 KGHSH and CDR2 LQKENI come from the germline V gene. CDR3 sequence reads: CASSPRQGVAEAFF. CDR3 nucleotides: TGTGCCAGCTCACCCAGACAGGGTGTCGCTGAAGCTTTCTTT.

This clonotype was observed a few times. This rearrangement joins TRBV19 to TRBJ2-5; 7 bases fit TRBD2. Trimming at V came to 5 bases and at J to 2 bases, leaving 11 bases not matched to a gene. The germline V gene encodes CDR1 LNHDA and CDR2 SQIVND (reference sequence). The CDR3 sequence is 16 residues long. The CDR3 loop reads CASSRITGTIQETQYF. CDR3 coding DNA: TGTGCCAGTAGTCGAATCACCGGGACTATACAAGAGACCCAGTACTTC.

This clonotype was observed once. The V call is TRBV4-1, the J call TRBJ1-1; the D gene is possibly TRBD1 (6 bases). In germline, CDR1 is MGHRA, CDR2 YSYEKL. Trimming cost V 3 bases and J 6 bases, with 20 bases left between them. This CDR3 is built from 16 residues. In DNA form, the CDR3 reads TGCGCCAGCAGCCACCTTATAGGGGGGGCGGGCGCTGAAGCTTTCTTT. This translates into CASSHLIGGAGAEAFF.

The sample holds a few counts of this clonotype. V is TRBV12-3 or TRBV12-4 and J is TRBJ2-2; possibly TRBD1 for D (6 bases). V lost 2 bases and J lost 6, with 13 bases in between. This CDR3 has 15 amino acids. The DNA of the CDR3 is TGTGCCAGCAGTTTAAGTAGGGGGTACCCCGGGGAGCTGTTTTTT. Its translation is CASSLSRGYPGELFF.

The chain has TRBV2 and TRBJ2-5; a possible D gene is TRBD2 (5 bases). The ends were cut back, 7 bases at V and 4 bases at J, with 10 bases in the middle. Germline V gene sequence: CDR1 SNHLY, CDR2 FYNNEI. The length of the CDR3 is 12 residues. The CDR3 DNA reads as TGTGCCAGCATTAGTGAGGGAGAGACCCAGTACTTC. This sequence encodes CASISEGETQYF. Together with reference TRBV2 and TRBJ2-5, the CDR3 gives the full variable domain: EPEVTQTPSHQVTQMGQEVILRCVPISNHLYFYWYRQILGQKVEFLVSFYNNEISEKSEIFDDQFSVERPDGSNFTLKIRSTKLEDSAMYFCASISEGETQYFGPGTRLLVL.

The V gene is TRBV6-5, the J gene TRBJ1-5; D remains unclear. The CDR3 consists of 16 residues. With 6 bases removed from V and 0 bases from J, the gap between germline ends came to 15 bases. Germline V gene sequence: CDR1 MNHEY, CDR2 SVGAGI. The CDR3 reads CASSRTGGSSNQPQHF. The CDR3 DNA is TGTGCCAGCAGCCGAACCGGTGGGAGTAGCAATCAGCCCCAGCATTTT.

This chain connects TRBV18 to TRBJ1-5; 8 bases fit TRBD1. Trimming at V came to 5 bases and at J to 4 bases, leaving 7 bases not matched to a gene. The CDR3 sequence is 15 residues long. Germline CDR1 and CDR2: KGHSH and LQKENI. The CDR3 bases are TGTGCCAGCTCATCGACAGGGGCGGGAAATCAGCCCCAGCATTTT. Its protein product is CASSSTGAGNQPQHF.

Turning to this clonotype: Here the CDR3 omits its conserved ending phenylalanine or tryptophan, so a read error is the likely source. V is TRBV5-1 and J is TRBJ1-2; TRBD1 matches at 7 bases. CDR3 size: 16 residues. Germline V gene lookup returns CDR1 SGHRS and CDR2 YFSETQ. The junction had 13 bases not matched to a gene; V was cut back by 4 bases and J by 4 bases. CDR3: CASSPQVVGQSYGYTL. CDR3 sequence (DNA): TGCGCCAGCAGCCCCCAGGTTGTGGGACAGAGCTATGGCTACACCTTA.

This sequence joins TRBV10-3 and TRBJ1-3; possibly TRBD1 for D (5 bases). The CDR3 is 15 amino acids. The germline gives CDR1 ENHRY, CDR2 SYGVKD. The V and J ends lost 5 bases and 0 bases respectively, with 11 bases between them. DNA of the CDR3: TGTGCCATCAGTCTAGGGACGGCCTCTGGAAACACCATATATTTT. Translation: CAISLGTASGNTIYF.

This sequence joins TRBV18 and TRBJ1-2, with D perhaps TRBD1 (5 bases). V shed 3 bases and J shed 1 base, with 12 bases lying between them. From germline, CDR1 is KGHSH and CDR2 LQKENI. The CDR3 spans 15 residues. The CDR3: CASSPETAHNYGYTF. CDR3 bases: TGTGCCAGCTCACCGGAGACAGCGCATAACTATGGCTACACCTTC. The entire variable domain, with the rest obtained from reference TRBV18 and TRBJ1-2, is as follows: NAGVMQNPRHLVRRRGQEARLRCSPMKGHSHVYWYRQLPEEGLKFMVYLQKENIIDESGMPKERFSAEFPKEGPSILRIQQVVRGDSAAYFCASSPETAHNYGYTFGSGTRLTVV.

The rearrangement joins TRBV9 to TRBJ1-2; D perhaps matches TRBD1 (5 bases). V was pared by 0 bases and J by 6 bases, with 12 bases between. Germline CDR1 SGDLS, CDR2 YYNGEE. This CDR3 region has 14 residues. The CDR3 sequence is CASSVAGRADGYTF. The DNA for the CDR3 is TGTGCCAGCAGCGTAGCAGGCAGGGCTGATGGCTACACCTTC.

This sequence joins TRBV2 and TRBJ1-5; TRBD1 matches at 7 bases. Per the germline V gene, CDR1 is SNHLY and CDR2 is FYNNEI. CDR3 size: 14 residues. Germline trimming cut 6 bases from V and 3 bases from J; bases unmatched to any gene: 5. The CDR3: CASREDRTNQPQHF. The CDR3 DNA is TGTGCCAGCAGGGAGGACAGGACCAATCAGCCCCAGCATTTT.

V is TRBV6-1 and J is TRBJ2-6, with no clear D. With 2 bases removed from V and 0 bases from J, the gap between germline ends came to 8 bases. This CDR3 comprises 16 residues. Germline CDR1 MNHNS, CDR2 SASEGT. The CDR3 DNA follows: TGTGCCAGCAGTGAATTCGGGCTCTCTGGGGCCAACGTCCTGACTTTC. This sequence encodes CASSEFGLSGANVLTF.

This clonotype turned up a few times. The chain recombines TRBV20-1 with TRBJ2-2, with TRBD2 identical over 10 bases. V gave up 5 bases and J gave up 7 bases; unmatched junction bases: 7. The germline V gene encodes CDR1 DFQATT and CDR2 SNEGSKA (reference sequence). CDR3 length: 14 amino acids. CDR3 protein: CSALSGRAGGELFF. CDR3 coding DNA: TGCAGTGCTCTGAGCGGGAGGGCCGGCGGGGAGCTGTTTTTT.

This clonotype was seen at least ten times. The V call is TRBV7-6, the J call TRBJ2-3, with D perhaps matching TRBD1 or TRBD2 (5 bases each). This CDR3 comprises 17 residues. Germline CDR1 SGHVS, CDR2 FNYEAQ. The germline V and J ends were trimmed by 5 bases and 1 base, with 19 bases remaining between them. CDR3 sequence (DNA): TGTGCCAGCAGCAGTGGGGGTAGGCGGGCCCGCACAGATACGCAGTATTTT. The encoded protein is CASSSGGRRARTDTQYF.

The chain is built from TRBV2 and TRBJ2-1; 9 nucleotides line up with TRBD2. With 6 bases clipped from V and 8 bases from J, the junction kept 8 bases outside the gene matches. Looked up from germline, CDR1 is SNHLY and CDR2 is FYNNEI. The CDR3 has 14 residues. The CDR3 DNA is TGTGCCAGCAGGGGGCTAGCGGGGACCCATGAGCAGTTCTTC. Protein: CASRGLAGTHEQFF.

V gene TRBV20-1 combines with J gene TRBJ2-1; D gene unclear. V was pared by 3 bases and J by 5 bases, with 14 bases between. CDR3 size: 14 residues. CDR1 and CDR2 from the germline V gene are DFQATT and SNEGSKA (reference sequence). The CDR3 nucleotides read TGCAGTGCTAGGAGGTTGCAGGTCGACAATGAGCAGTTCTTC. It encodes CSARRLQVDNEQFF.

This sequence joins TRBV7-9 and TRBJ1-2; D unresolved. This CDR3 is 14 amino acids long. V was pared by 2 bases and J by 6 bases, with 13 bases between. Germline CDR1 is SEHNR and CDR2 is FQNEAQ (reference sequence). CDR3 DNA sequence: TGTGCCAGCAGCTTAATGTGGCAGGAAAATGGCTACACCTTC. Protein product: CASSLMWQENGYTF.

This clonotype has more than one count but fewer than ten. This chain's CDR3 is CSVVFLGTGELFF. The CDR3 coding sequence is TGCAGCGTTGTATTCCTGGGTACGGGGGAGCTGTTTTTT. The chain employs TRBV29-1 and TRBJ2-2; no reliable D call. Looked up from germline, CDR1 is SQVTM and CDR2 is ANQGSEA. V was trimmed by 4 bases and J by 8 bases, leaving 14 bases between them. The CDR3 covers 13 residues.